The table lists the clone carrying this T cell receptor beta chain with a count of one. Its antigen is as yet unknown. This record comes from a study of a mutant IDH1 vaccine in newly diagnosed glioma. Study in general: Patients received vaccination from 4-6 weeks after radiotherapy alone, or with temozolomide cycles. The study, taken as a whole, reports: No link was apparently found between pseudoprogression and changes in top peripheral T cell clonotypes.

V gave up 4 bases and J gave up 8 bases; unmatched junction bases: 0. The CDR3 runs 12 residues. Germline V gives CDR1 WSHSY, CDR2 SAAADI. Clones were sequenced by immunoSEQ multiplex PCR, and TCRdb holds only the in-frame ones, with some missing. This table holds 40,000 to 55,000 clones, less than 80% found once. Documented time point: week 35, safety follow-up. With topical imiquimod, each dose of the vaccine consisted of 300 ug of mutant IDH1 20-mer peptide. The source of this sequence is a man aged 40-49 years with glioma. Sequenced here: PBMCs, sampled from a glioma patient whose treatment included an IDH1 peptide vaccine. The chain recombines TRBV10-2 with TRBJ1-3, with 9 positions matching TRBD1. The CDR3, as DNA: TGCGCCAGCAGTGGACAGGGGGACACCATATATTTT. As protein: CASSGQGDTIYF.